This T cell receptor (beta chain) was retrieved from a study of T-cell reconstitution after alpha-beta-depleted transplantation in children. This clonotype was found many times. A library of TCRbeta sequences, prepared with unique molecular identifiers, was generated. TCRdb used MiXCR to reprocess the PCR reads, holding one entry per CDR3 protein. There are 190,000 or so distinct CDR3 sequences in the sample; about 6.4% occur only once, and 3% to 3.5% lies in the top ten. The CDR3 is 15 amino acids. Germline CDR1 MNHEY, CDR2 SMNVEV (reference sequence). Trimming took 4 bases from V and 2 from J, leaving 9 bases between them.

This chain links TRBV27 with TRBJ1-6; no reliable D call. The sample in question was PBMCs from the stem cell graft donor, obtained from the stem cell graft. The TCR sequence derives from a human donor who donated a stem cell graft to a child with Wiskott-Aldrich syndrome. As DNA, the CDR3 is TGTGCCAGCAGTTCGCCCTCTCCCTATAATTCACCCCTCCACTTT. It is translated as CASSSPSPYNSPLHF.